This T cell receptor (beta chain) comes out of a study of blood T cell repertoires in COVID-19. Study details: Italy, Spain and the United States were the sources of the convalescent and acute COVID-19 samples. T cells, B-cell-depleted T cells, or PBMCs supplied cDNA or gDNA.

CDR1 and CDR2 from the germline V gene are KGHSY and FQNENV. The CDR3 covers 12 residues. Trimming took off 4 bases at V and 2 bases at J, with 4 bases between the two ends. In the study's own analysis: Estimation of nucleated cell counts was performed using reference gene primer amplification. The assay was immunoSEQ multiplex PCR, and TCRdb's table has in-frame clones only and misses some. The V and J calls and clone size come from that table; D and trimming were worked out from the DNA. The data show 300,000 or so clones, around 89% seen once. Source material: peripheral blood. The rearrangement joins TRBV16 to TRBJ2-3; no clear D. This TCR derives from a woman aged 25 to 39 who had recovered from COVID-19. This CDR3 reads CASSPSTDTQYF. The CDR3, as DNA: TGTGCCAGCAGCCCCTCCACAGATACGCAGTATTTT.